This passage covers 28 T cell receptor beta chains from one sample sequenced in a study of blood T cell repertoires in COVID-19. Measured with immunoSEQ multiplex PCR; TCRdb has only the in-frame clones, and not every one. This sample has tens of thousands of clones, with 70% to 90% found just once. Material for sequencing was peripheral blood. Every receptor here comes from a woman in her 50s with COVID-19, enrolled during active disease.

The chain links TRBV7-9 to TRBJ1-6, with a tentative D call TRBD1 (6 bases). Trimming cost V 5 bases and J 5 bases, with 10 bases left between them. Per the germline V gene, CDR1 is SEHNR and CDR2 is FQNEAQ (reference sequence). The CDR3 extends over 14 amino acids. As DNA, the CDR3 is TGTGCCAGCAGCCCTTACAGGGATAATTCACCCCTCCACTTT. Amino acids: CASSPYRDNSPLHF.

This chain uses TRBV3-1 (or the pseudogene TRBV3-2) with TRBJ1-6; no definite D call. Germline V lookup: CDR1 LGHDT, CDR2 YNNKEL (reference sequence). The CDR3 length is 13 residues. V was trimmed by 4 bases and J by 7 bases, leaving 8 bases between them. The DNA of the CDR3 is TGTGCCAGCAGCCGTGGACTCAATTCACCCCTCCACTTT. Its protein product is CASSRGLNSPLHF.

V gene TRBV4-2 combines with J gene TRBJ2-1; 9 bases map to TRBD2. The CDR3 sequence is 15 residues long. Germline V gene lookup returns CDR1 LGHNA and CDR2 YNFKEQ. V trimming: 0 bases; J trimming: 9 bases; junction bases outside the gene matches: 6. The CDR3 loop is CASSQDGTSFGEQFF. The CDR3 DNA follows: TGTGCCAGCAGCCAAGACGGGACTAGCTTTGGTGAGCAGTTCTTC.

The V and J genes are TRBV27 and TRBJ2-7; no clear D gene. The CDR3 length is 13 residues. Germline V gives CDR1 MNHEY, CDR2 SMNVEV (reference sequence). V was cut by 4 bases and J by 2 bases, with 9 bases left in between. The chain's CDR3 is CASSSLGTYEQYF. In DNA, the CDR3 is TGTGCCAGCAGTTCTCTAGGAACCTACGAGCAGTACTTC.

This chain uses TRBV21-1 with TRBJ2-7; whether TRBD2, the table's D call, matches the DNA was not checked. TRBV21-1 is tagged as a pseudogene. The CDR3 covers 16 residues. The chain's CDR3 is CASPGGREEGAYEQYF. In DNA form, the CDR3 reads TGTGCCAGCCCCGGGGGTCGGGAGGAAGGGGCCTACGAGCAGTACTTC.

V usage is TRBV28 and J usage is TRBJ2-4, with D unclear. The germline gives CDR1 MDHEN, CDR2 SYDVKM. V was shortened by 7 bases and J by 10 bases, with 14 bases between the two germline ends. This CDR3 comprises 12 residues. The chain's CDR3 is CASNLVGGIQYF. The DNA of the CDR3 is TGTGCCAGCAACCTAGTCGGCGGTATTCAGTACTTC.

The rearrangement uses TRBV7-3 and TRBJ2-1; 9 nucleotides agree with TRBD2. CDR3 length: 16 amino acids. The trim removed 1 base at V and 13 bases at J, leaving 14 bases unmatched. The germline V gene has CDR1 SGHTA and CDR2 FQGTGA. The CDR3 DNA is TGTGCCAGCAGCTTAAACTCCGCAGCGGGAGGATCCCCCCAGTTCTTC. Protein product: CASSLNSAAGGSPQFF.

The rearrangement uses TRBV11-2 and TRBJ2-3; 7 bases match TRBD2. The CDR3 has 16 residues. The V gene's germline CDR1 is SGHAT and CDR2 FQNNGV. V was pared by 5 bases and J by 4 bases, with 12 bases of the junction left unmatched. Here the CDR3 reads CASSPQGGRSADTQYF. Here the CDR3 DNA reads TGTGCCAGCAGCCCACAAGGCGGGAGAAGTGCAGATACGCAGTATTTT.

The chain recombines TRBV27 with TRBJ2-1; a possible D gene is TRBD2 (6 bases). V was pared by 6 bases and J by 1 base, with 25 bases between. This CDR3 is built from 19 residues. The germline gives CDR1 MNHEY, CDR2 SMNVEV (reference sequence). The DNA of the CDR3 is TGTGCCAGCAGCCCCCGGTGGGTGGGAGGATTCCTGTCCTACAATGAGCAGTTCTTC. It encodes CASSPRWVGGFLSYNEQFF.

CDR3 residues: CASWKRGTSYEQYF. The CDR3, as DNA: TGTGCCAGCTGGAAGCGGGGGACGTCCTACGAGCAGTACTTC. The chain employs TRBV6-5 and TRBJ2-7; 8 nucleotides align to TRBD2. CDR1 is MNHEY, CDR2 SVGAGI, per germline. The trim removed 8 bases at V and 1 base at J, leaving 7 bases unmatched. This CDR3 has 14 residues.

The V call is TRBV30, the J call TRBJ2-6; weak D call: TRBD2 (6 bases). Germline lookup yields CDR1 GTSNPN and CDR2 SVGIG (reference sequence). This CDR3 has 17 residues. The V end lost 4 bases, the J end lost 4 bases, and 20 bases lay between the germline ends. The chain's CDR3 is CAWTIGGGRWGANVLTF. The CDR3 bases are TGTGCCTGGACAATTGGGGGAGGTCGTTGGGGGGCCAACGTCCTGACTTTC. The full variable domain, with the rest looked up from reference TRBV30 and TRBJ2-6, is SQTIHQWPATLVQPVGSPLSLECTVEGTSNPNLYWYRQAAGRGLQLLFYSVGIGQISSEVPQNLSASRPQDRQFILSSKKLLLSDSGFYLCAWTIGGGRWGANVLTFGAGSRLTVL.

The gene calls are TRBV19 and TRBJ1-5; TRBD1 matches at 7 bases. The CDR3 length is 17 residues. Germline loops: CDR1 LNHDA, CDR2 SQIVND (reference sequence). Trimming took 4 bases from V and 3 from J; bases not matched to a gene: 12. Written as DNA, the CDR3 is TGTGCCAGTAGTACATCCACAGGGGAGGTAATCAATCAGCCCCAGCATTTT. Its protein is CASSTSTGEVINQPQHF. Filled out from reference TRBV19 and TRBJ1-5, the complete variable domain reads DGGITQSPKYLFRKEGQNVTLSCEQNLNHDAMYWYRQDPGQGLRLIYYSQIVNDFQKGDIAEGYSVSREKKESFPLTVTSAQKNPTAFYLCASSTSTGEVINQPQHFGDGTRLSIL.

The chain recombines TRBV30 with TRBJ2-5; 9 bases are a match to TRBD1. Unmatched junction bases numbered 6, after V lost 0 bases and J lost 4 bases. The germline V gene has CDR1 GTSNPN and CDR2 SVGIG (reference sequence). The CDR3 length is 15 residues. The CDR3 sequence is CAWSVYRGRGETQYF. CDR3 coding DNA: TGTGCCTGGAGTGTTTACAGGGGGCGCGGAGAGACCCAGTACTTC.

The gene calls are TRBV6-1 and TRBJ1-4, with a possible D match to TRBD1 (5 bases). CDR3 length: 13 residues. Trimming left V 1 base short and J 13 bases short, with 13 bases between. Per the germline V gene, CDR1 is MNHNS and CDR2 is SASEGT. The CDR3 is CASSEEGQGRLFF. The CDR3 DNA follows: TGTGCCAGCAGTGAAGAGGGGCAGGGTCGACTGTTTTTT.

This clone has just one count. V usage is TRBV14 and J usage is TRBJ2-1; the match to TRBD2 covers 8 bases. After removal of 1 base from V and 2 bases from J, the junction contained 4 bases not matched to a gene. The V gene's germline CDR1 is SGHDN and CDR2 FVKESK. This CDR3 has 16 amino acids. CDR3 sequence: CASSQALGLAYNEQFF. DNA for the CDR3: TGTGCCAGCAGCCAAGCGTTGGGACTAGCCTACAATGAGCAGTTCTTC.

The chain has TRBV23-1 and TRBJ2-1; D perhaps matches TRBD1 (5 bases). TRBV23-1 is designated an ORF whose function remains uncertain. This CDR3 is 14 amino acids long. V was clipped by 9 bases and J by 8 bases, with 20 bases between them. Written as DNA, the CDR3 is TGCGCCAGTACCCCCTCGGGTGGGGCCCATGAGCAGTTCTTC. Its translation is CASTPSGGAHEQFF.

The chain carries TRBV4-3 and TRBJ2-7, with 10 bases aligning to TRBD2. Germline CDR1 is LGHNA and CDR2 is YSLEER. The CDR3 is 18 residues long. J was trimmed by 2 bases and V by 1 base; bases with no gene match: 11. CDR3 in amino acids: CASSQGLAGGPGPYEQYF. The CDR3 nucleotides are TGCGCCAGCAGCCAAGGTTTAGCGGGAGGCCCGGGACCCTACGAGCAGTACTTC.

The J gene is TRBJ2-1, the V gene TRBV27, with TRBD2 identical over 8 bases. J gave up 5 bases and V 5 bases, and 14 bases lay outside the gene matches. CDR1 MNHEY and CDR2 SMNVEV come from the germline V gene (reference sequence). CDR3 length: 17 residues. The CDR3 sequence: CASSPLDVAGLNNEQFF. The CDR3 DNA sequence: TGTGCCAGCAGTCCCCTCGATGTAGCGGGATTAAACAATGAGCAGTTCTTC.

This CDR3 reads CASSQGTGGGGTEAFF. CDR3 nucleotides: TGCGCCAGCAGCCAAGGGACAGGGGGCGGGGGGACTGAAGCTTTCTTT. The genes are TRBV4-1 and TRBJ1-1; 11 nucleotides align to TRBD1. CDR1 and CDR2 (germline): MGHRA, YSYEKL. The CDR3 extends over 16 amino acids. The ends lost 1 base at V and 5 bases at J; junction bases unmatched: 6.

V is TRBV7-9 and J is TRBJ1-2; 7 nucleotides align to TRBD1. The CDR3 is 15 residues long. Germline V lookup: CDR1 SEHNR, CDR2 FQNEAQ (reference sequence). V gave up 5 bases and J gave up 4 bases; unmatched junction bases: 10. This CDR3 is CASSPRTGGVYGYTF. In DNA, the CDR3 is TGTGCCAGCAGCCCCCGGACAGGAGGGGTCTATGGCTACACCTTC.

The CDR3 here is CASSSDRNQPQHF. The CDR3 DNA sequence: TGTGCCAGCAGTTCGGACAGAAATCAGCCCCAGCATTTT. The gene calls are TRBV2 and TRBJ1-5, with D perhaps TRBD1 (6 bases). The V and J ends lost 5 bases and 4 bases respectively, with 9 bases between them. The CDR3 length is 13 residues. Germline V CDR1 and CDR2: SNHLY, FYNNEI.

The chain carries TRBV28 and TRBJ2-3, with TRBD2 matching over 14 bases. Germline loops: CDR1 MDHEN, CDR2 SYDVKM. The V gene end was trimmed by 3 bases and the J gene end by 4 bases; junction bases not matched to a gene: 18. The CDR3 runs to 21 residues. Here the CDR3 DNA reads TGTGCCAGCAGTTTTGGGCTGGGACTAGCGGGAGCGTCGGGGAGTTCAGATACGCAGTATTTT. Protein product: CASSFGLGLAGASGSSDTQYF.

A few counts support this clone. The V gene is TRBV2, the J gene TRBJ1-2, with TRBD1 identical over 7 bases. With 4 bases clipped from V and 4 bases from J, the junction kept 15 bases outside the gene matches. The length of the CDR3 is 17 residues. CDR1 is SNHLY, CDR2 FYNNEI, per germline. As DNA, the CDR3 is TGTGCCAGCAGTGGACCCCACCAGGGCAGGGGGGTCTATGGCTACACCTTC. Translated: CASSGPHQGRGVYGYTF.

The V and J genes are TRBV5-4 and TRBJ1-6; tentative D call: TRBD1 (5 bases). The CDR3 totals 16 residues. The germline V and J ends were trimmed by 4 bases and 10 bases, with 21 bases remaining between them. The germline V gene has CDR1 SGHNT and CDR2 YYREEE (reference sequence). DNA for the CDR3: TGTGCCAGCAGCACCGACGGGGGACGACCTAAGTCACCCCTCCACTTT. The encoded protein is CASSTDGGRPKSPLHF.

The chain employs TRBV6-2 or TRBV6-3 and TRBJ2-2; 9 nucleotides align to TRBD1. CDR3 size: 15 residues. Trimming removed 6 bases from V and 5 bases from J; junction bases left unmatched: 7. CDR1 MNHEY and CDR2 SVGEGT come from the germline V gene. DNA of the CDR3: TGTGCCAGCAGCTTGACAGGGGGTAGTACCGGGGAGCTGTTTTTT. This codes for CASSLTGGSTGELFF.

The V call is TRBV5-1, the J call TRBJ2-6; TRBD2 might be the D (5 bases). Germline V gene lookup returns CDR1 SGHRS and CDR2 YFSETQ. Trimming shortened V by 5 bases and J by 2 bases, and 8 bases separated the two germline ends. The CDR3 totals 14 residues. CDR3: CASSAGAGANVLTF. CDR3 DNA sequence: TGCGCCAGCAGTGCCGGGGCTGGGGCCAACGTCCTGACTTTC.

The chain has TRBV20-1 and TRBJ2-1; D is perhaps TRBD2 (5 bases). The CDR3 has 11 amino acids. V was cut by 5 bases and J by 7 bases, with 9 bases left in between. Per germline, CDR1 DFQATT and CDR2 SNEGSKA (reference sequence). DNA for the CDR3: TGCAGTGCTGAACTAGGAAATGAGCAGTTCTTC. Its protein product is CSAELGNEQFF.

V usage is TRBV18 and J usage is TRBJ2-7; 9 nucleotides match TRBD1. The V gene end was trimmed by 0 bases and the J gene end by 3 bases; junction bases not matched to a gene: 0. This CDR3 comprises 14 residues. The germline CDR1 and CDR2 sequences are KGHSH and LQKENI. CDR3 bases: TGTGCCAGCTCACCACCGGGACAGGGCTACGAGCAGTACTTC. Translating gives CASSPPGQGYEQYF.